The clone carrying this T cell receptor (beta chain) was picked up one time. Produced via immunoSEQ multiplex PCR; TCRdb's table is partial and in-frame only. The table has 80,000 or so clones, roughly nine tenths seen once; the top ten hold roughly 6%. The sample comes from a study of control samples from healthy donors and cancer patients. The germline V gene has CDR1 LGHDT and CDR2 YNNKEL (reference sequence). Trimming removed 0 bases at V and 4 bases at J, with 9 bases between. The CDR3 consists of 14 residues. Sequenced sample: blood. This TCR derives from a man aged 50-60 years in good health. The gene calls are TRBV3-1 (or the pseudogene TRBV3-2) and TRBJ1-2, with no clear D. This CDR3 is CASSQEGIGYGYTF. In DNA form, the CDR3 reads TGTGCCAGCAGCCAAGAAGGGATCGGCTATGGCTACACCTTC.